The following is a TCR beta chain sequence with its context. This clone is termed medium-sized (0.01 to 0.1%). The antigen this receptor binds is unknown. No clone much larger than this one lies a single base away; base qualities are absent. TRB sequencing used genomic DNA with the immunoSEQ assay at survey resolution or the hsTCRB kit. Concerning the study's data processing: The immunoSEQ software handled initial read processing, and the LymphoSeq R package was used for repertoire analyses. Clonality was computed as 1 minus normalized Shannon entropy, and a Gini coefficient was also calculated for each TRB dataset. Phenotypes of unsorted samples were inferred by mapping TRB sequences from sorted subsets of the recipient or donor onto the same recipient's unsorted samples. Not all clones reach the TCRdb copy of this immuneACCESS table, which keeps in-frame sequences only. Checked studies attribute under half of the gap to unresolved V genes and leave the rest unexplained. Clonal size and the V and J genes are those of that table, whereas D and trimming came from the DNA. This sample has about 7,900 clones in the table, none counted a single time. The ten most abundant clones make up 4.5% to 7% of the sample.

Counted from cysteine to phenylalanine, this CDR3 has 13 amino acids. Only the CDR3 DNA stays, 39 bases, in frame from base 1. V is cut by 7 bases and J by 3 bases, and the space between the germline ends is 10 bases. The germline V gene (reference sequence) specifies LNHDA as CDR1 and SQIVND as CDR2. Taken with the paper, the label for treatment or condition translates to: high-dose cyclophosphamide on days +3 and +4 as single-agent GVHD prophylaxis. PTCy patients received busulfan and fludarabine conditioning, a related or unrelated marrow graft, and cyclophosphamide on days +3 and +4. PTCy-treated patients were drawn from a prospective multi-institutional clinical trial. Mononuclear cells from peripheral blood and bone marrow were separated by Ficoll-Hypaque density centrifugation and then cryopreserved. This entry is derived from a study of T cells after posttransplantation cyclophosphamide (dated by TCRdb to about 2016). General notes on the study: Using TRB sequencing, the study followed how the T cell repertoire rebuilt after myeloablative bone marrow transplantation with posttransplantation cyclophosphamide given as GVHD prophylaxis. Because TRA and TRB clonality were tightly correlated in fewer than 10 samples, subsequent TCR analyses were focused on TRB only. Samples from 35 PTCy-treated patients, along with samples from some 17 of their related bone marrow donors, underwent antigen receptor sequencing. Public TRB sequences were compared against a database of over 3,000 sequences linked to responses to pathogens, tumor antigens, self-antigens and alloantigens. Blood from all 35 or so PTCy patients with 1-year posttransplant specimens was subjected to TRB sequencing. In 3 patients, up to about 3 additional blood samples taken between 2 and 5.2 years after transplant also underwent TRB sequencing, as did pretransplant blood from several patients. Broader findings and caveats from the paper: The TRB repertoires of T cells infiltrating skin or the GI tract showed only limited overlap with the TRB repertoires found in blood. Across approximately 41 patients, TRB clonality was highly associated with recipient CMV seropositivity and CMV reactivation, and PTCy diversity was similar to diversity in CNI/methotrexate controls. At 1-2 months, donor-recipient similarity was low but rose over the first year, and the later blood repertoires were often dominated by donor CD8+ memory clones.

The chain is encoded by TRBV19 joined to TRBJ1-5; no confident D gene assignment can be made. This TCR derives from a male patient aged 30 to 40 who received an allogeneic stem cell transplant from an unrelated donor, was CMV-positive, and had acute and chronic GVHD. The graft donor may be the source of some T cells after a transplant. This specimen consisted of PBMCs, obtained after an allogeneic stem cell transplant with post-transplant cyclophosphamide. At the DNA level, the sequence is TGTGCCAGTATTGCAGGTATCAATCAGCCCCAGCATTTT. The resulting protein is CASIAGINQPQHF.